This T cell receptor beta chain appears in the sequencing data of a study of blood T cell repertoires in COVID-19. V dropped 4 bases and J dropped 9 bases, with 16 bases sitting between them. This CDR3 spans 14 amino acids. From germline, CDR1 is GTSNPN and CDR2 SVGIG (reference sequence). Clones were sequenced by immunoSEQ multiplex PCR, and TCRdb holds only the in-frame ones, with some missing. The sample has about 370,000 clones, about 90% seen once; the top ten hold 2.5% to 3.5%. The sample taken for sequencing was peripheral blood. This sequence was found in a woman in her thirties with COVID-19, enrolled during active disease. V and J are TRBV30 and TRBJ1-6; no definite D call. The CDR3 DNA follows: TGTGCCTGGACCAAGAGGGTCTTCGGTTCACCCCTCCACTTT. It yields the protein CAWTKRVFGSPLHF.